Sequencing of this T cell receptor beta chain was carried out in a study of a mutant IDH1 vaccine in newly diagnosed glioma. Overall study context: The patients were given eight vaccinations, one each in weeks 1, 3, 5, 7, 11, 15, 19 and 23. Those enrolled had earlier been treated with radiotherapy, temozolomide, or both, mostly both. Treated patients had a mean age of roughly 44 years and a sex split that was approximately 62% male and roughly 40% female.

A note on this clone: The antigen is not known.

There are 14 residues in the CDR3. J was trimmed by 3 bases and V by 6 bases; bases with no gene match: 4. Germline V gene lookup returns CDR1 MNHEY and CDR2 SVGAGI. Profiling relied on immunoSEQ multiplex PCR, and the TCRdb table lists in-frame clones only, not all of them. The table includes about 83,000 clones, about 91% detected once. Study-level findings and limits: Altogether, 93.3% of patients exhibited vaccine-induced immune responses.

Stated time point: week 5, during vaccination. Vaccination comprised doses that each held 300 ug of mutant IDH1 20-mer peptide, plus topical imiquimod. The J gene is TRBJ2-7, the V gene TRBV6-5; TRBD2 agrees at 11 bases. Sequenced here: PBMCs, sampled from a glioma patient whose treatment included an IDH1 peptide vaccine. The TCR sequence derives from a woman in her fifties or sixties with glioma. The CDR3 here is CASRSGTSGYEQYF. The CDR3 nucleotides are TGTGCCAGCAGGTCCGGGACTAGCGGCTACGAGCAGTACTTC.